This T cell receptor beta chain emerged from a study of blood T cell repertoires in COVID-19 (dated by TCRdb to the early 2020s). Concerning the study at large: The collaborator samples originated in the United States, Italy and Spain and spanned the acute and convalescent phases of COVID-19. The prospective study material was composed of cDNA or gDNA derived from T cells, B-cell-depleted T cells, or PBMCs. Deeply sampled blood TCRbeta repertoires from subjects exposed to, actively infected with, or recovered from COVID-19 were included in the dataset. The repertoires were released in a freely available public database intended as a resource for research on the immune response to SARS-CoV-2. The samples were drawn from the first 160 participants of the ongoing ImmuneRACE study and from some 1,300 subjects provided by 6 global collaborators. A de-identified subject ID, COVID-19 status, age in years and sex were almost always included in the sample metadata. Where HLA class I and class II types were available, the types were taken from metadata supplied by the sample provider, not from assay-based typing. The paper as a whole reports these results and caveats: How much clinical and demographic metadata was included differed by source and by participant, and the metadata was provided uncurated.

TCRbeta CDR3 regions were amplified from genomic DNA by means of the immunoSEQ Assay, a bias-controlled multiplex PCR. Turning to the authors' computational methods: The number of nucleated cells in each sample was estimated by amplification of reference gene primers within the assay. Sequence reads were collapsed and filtered to measure the absolute abundance of every unique TCRbeta CDR3 rearrangement. Productive Simpson clonality was computed per sample as the square root of Simpson's diversity index over productive rearrangements. Not all clones reach the TCRdb copy of this immuneACCESS table, which keeps in-frame sequences only. Checked studies attribute under half of the gap to unresolved V genes and leave the rest unexplained. V and J calls and clone size are as listed in that table; D and trimming were resolved from the DNA. The sample table records roughly 350,000 clones; under 95% of these occur just once. Together, the top ten hold roughly 3.4% of the sample.

V is pruned by 7 bases and J by 3 bases, leaving 11 bases of the junction without a gene match. Reading from cysteine to phenylalanine, the CDR3 counts 15 amino acids. CDR3 DNA is the only sequence kept; it has 45 bases, read in frame from the first base. Based on the germline V gene (reference sequence), the CDR1 and CDR2 sequences are WNHNN and SYGVQD. Samples from volunteer blood donors who had recovered from COVID-19 were contributed by a second Seattle source. Collaborating institutions collected whole blood in K2EDTA tubes following their own protocols. For TCRbeta analysis, collaborators shipped samples as frozen whole blood, isolated PBMCs, or DNA extracted from either of those sample types. This clone has only a few counts. No antigen is known for it. No much larger clone exists at a distance of one base, and base qualities are not known.

The rearranged chain carries TRBV10-1 and TRBJ1-1, and TRBD1 aligns with 7 junction nucleotides. This clonotype was obtained from a woman younger than 30 who had recovered from COVID-19. Material for sequencing was peripheral blood. The nucleotides read TGCGCCAGCAAAAGGGACAGCCTCTCGCACACTGAAGCTTTCTTT. This gives the protein CASKRDSLSHTEAFF.